This T cell receptor (beta chain) appears in the sequencing data of a study of response to subunit inactivated influenza vaccine. This clonotype was seen only a few times. Its antigen is not identified. Study-level findings and limits: The authors proposed limited new T cell recruitment per seasonal influenza vaccination.

The germline V gene encodes CDR1 SGHRS and CDR2 YFSETQ. Trimming pared 0 bases from V and 3 bases from J, leaving 10 bases between. CDR3 length: 15 amino acids. One entry per CDR3 protein, called by TCRdb with MiXCR from the RT-PCR reads. Among hundreds of thousands of distinct CDR3 sequences, approximately 7.6% were seen once, and the ten largest hold approximately 13%. This rearrangement joins TRBV5-1 to TRBJ2-1; D is possibly TRBD2 (5 bases). The sequence was collected from a man in his fifties or sixties who received an inactivated influenza vaccine. This sample comprised PBMCs from blood, obtained roughly 24 months after vaccination. CDR3 sequence (DNA): TGCGCCAGCAGCTTGGCCGGACTTGGCTACAATGAGCAGTTCTTC. Its protein is CASSLAGLGYNEQFF.